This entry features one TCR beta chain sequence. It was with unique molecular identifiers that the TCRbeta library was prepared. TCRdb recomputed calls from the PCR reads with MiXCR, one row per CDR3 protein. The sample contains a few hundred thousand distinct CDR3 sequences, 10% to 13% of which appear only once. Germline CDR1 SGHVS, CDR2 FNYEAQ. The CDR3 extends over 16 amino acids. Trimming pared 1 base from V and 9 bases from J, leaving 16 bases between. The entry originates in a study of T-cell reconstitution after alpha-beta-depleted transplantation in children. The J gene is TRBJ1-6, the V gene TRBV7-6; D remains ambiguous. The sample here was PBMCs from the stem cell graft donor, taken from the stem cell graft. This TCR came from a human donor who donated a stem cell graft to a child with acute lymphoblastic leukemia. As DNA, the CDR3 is TGTGCCAGCAGCTTAGGGTCGGGCAGCAGGCGTTCACCCCTCCACTTT. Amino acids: CASSLGSGSRRSPLHF.